This record looks at one T cell receptor (beta chain) sequence and its context. The table lists this clonotype with a few counts. Its recognized antigen is unknown. Within one base of it there is no much larger clone, and no base qualities were kept. PBMCs were isolated by Ficoll-Paque density gradient centrifugation. Data came from an Illumina NovaSeq 6000. TCRalpha and TCRbeta cDNA libraries were constructed by 5'RACE with constant-segment primers, with sample barcodes and unique molecular identifiers being introduced. RNA was extracted from every sample with Trizol reagent. The libraries were amplified in two PCR steps, and the second step added a second sample barcode and Illumina TruSeq adapters. Sequencing of the libraries was done on an Illumina NovaSeq, producing 2 x 150 bp paired-end reads. The source study handled its data this way. Demultiplexing of reads and collapsing into UMI-guided consensus sequences were performed with migec v1.2.7. Using mixcr v2.1.11, UMI consensuses were aligned to TRA and TRB V and J templates and then assembled into clonotypes. A clonotype was counted as expanded or contracted only when both edgeR and NoisET called the clonotype significant, with the noise models trained on biological replicates. For edgeR calls, a false discovery rate-adjusted p below 0.01 and a log2 fold-change threshold of 1 were applied. PCA with hierarchical clustering of max-normalized trajectories of the 1000 most abundant clonotypes was used as exploratory dynamics analysis. Each responding clone was given a CD4 or CD8 phenotype based on the CD4+ and CD8+ repertoires, which had been sequenced separately. TCRdb ran its own pipeline on the public reads, namely fastp trimming at Q25 and MiXCR clone calling, and kept in-frame beta chains. Each entry merges the rows of one CDR3 protein and shows their most common DNA and genes. In this record, the V and J calls reflect TCRdb's handling and not the investigators' own analysis. A total of tens of thousands of distinct CDR3 sequences appear in this sample, 10% to 15% of them only once. The top ten constitute approximately 26% of the sample.

V is pared back by 3 bases and J by 4 bases, with 19 bases lying between the germline termini. The CDR3 spans 18 residues, from the cysteine through the phenylalanine. The read is trimmed to its CDR3 DNA, 54 bases read in frame from base 1. The sample comes from a study of T-cell memory formation after mild COVID-19 (dated by TCRdb to about 2021). For the study in its entirety: TCR sequence clusters from the two donors were largely donor specific. T-cell clones expanding and contracting after mild COVID-19 in a couple of donors were tracked by longitudinal TCRalpha and TCRbeta repertoire sequencing. Two young, previously healthy adult volunteers made up the cohort, one male and one female.

Broader findings and caveats from the paper: Contracting CD4+ clones turned up mainly in the CM and EM memory subsets, whereas EMRA was where CD8+ clones were enriched. The study covered only a couple of mild cases, and larger cohorts including severe cases with pre-infection samples were considered necessary. Whether the second-wave clones peaking on day 37 were SARS-CoV-2 specific was not confirmed. From day 15 to 85, contracting clones showed balanced CD4/CD8 phenotypes, whereas a second wave of clones that expanded from day 15 to 37 leaned towards CD4+. Some responding clones were detected in pre-infection memory, which suggested that pre-existing cross-reactive memory T cells had joined the SARS-CoV-2 response.

The specimen sequenced was PBMCs or a T cell subset sorted from them (not recorded which). The clonotype originates from an adult woman who had mild COVID-19 (a few samples of this study predate the infection). The sample titles of this study are shuffled in the database, so cell type and time point are left out; the donor was told from shared clones. This receptor chain uses TRBV12-3 or TRBV12-4 and TRBJ2-6; a weak D assignment points to TRBD1 (6 bases agree). The CDR3 reads as follows: CASSFRQGFPSGANVLTF. The sequence in DNA is TGTGCCAGCAGTTTTCGGCAGGGGTTCCCATCCGGGGCCAACGTCCTGACTTTC.